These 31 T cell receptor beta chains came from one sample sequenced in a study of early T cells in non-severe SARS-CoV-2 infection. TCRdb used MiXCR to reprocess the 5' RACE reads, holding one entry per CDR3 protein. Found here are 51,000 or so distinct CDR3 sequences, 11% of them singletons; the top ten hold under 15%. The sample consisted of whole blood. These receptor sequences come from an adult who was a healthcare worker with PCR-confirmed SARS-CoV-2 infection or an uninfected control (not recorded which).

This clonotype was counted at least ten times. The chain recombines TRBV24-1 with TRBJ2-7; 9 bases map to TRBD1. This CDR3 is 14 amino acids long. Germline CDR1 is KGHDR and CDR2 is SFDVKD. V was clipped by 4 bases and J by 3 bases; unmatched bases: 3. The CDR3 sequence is CATSDQTGGYEQYF. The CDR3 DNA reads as TGTGCCACCAGTGACCAGACAGGGGGCTACGAGCAGTACTTC.

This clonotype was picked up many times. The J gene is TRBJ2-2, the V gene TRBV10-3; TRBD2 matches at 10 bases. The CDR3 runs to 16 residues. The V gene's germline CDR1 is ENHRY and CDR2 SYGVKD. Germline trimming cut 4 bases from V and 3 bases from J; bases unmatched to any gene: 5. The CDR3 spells CAISVGLADYTGELFF. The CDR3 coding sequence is TGTGCCATCAGTGTCGGACTAGCGGACTACACCGGGGAGCTGTTTTTT.

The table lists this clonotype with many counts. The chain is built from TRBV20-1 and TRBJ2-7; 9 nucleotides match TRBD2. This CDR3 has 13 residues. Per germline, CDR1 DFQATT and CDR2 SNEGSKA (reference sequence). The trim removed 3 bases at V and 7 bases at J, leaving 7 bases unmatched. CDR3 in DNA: TGCAGTGCTAGTGACCCTAGCGGGAAGGAGCAGTACTTC. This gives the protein CSASDPSGKEQYF.

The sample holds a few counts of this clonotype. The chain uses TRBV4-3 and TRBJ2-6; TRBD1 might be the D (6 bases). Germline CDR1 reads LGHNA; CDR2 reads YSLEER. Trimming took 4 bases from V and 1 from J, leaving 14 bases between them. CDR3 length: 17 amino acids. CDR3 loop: CASSPGAGPSGANVLTF. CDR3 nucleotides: TGCGCCAGCAGCCCAGGGGCAGGTCCTTCTGGGGCCAACGTCCTGACTTTC.

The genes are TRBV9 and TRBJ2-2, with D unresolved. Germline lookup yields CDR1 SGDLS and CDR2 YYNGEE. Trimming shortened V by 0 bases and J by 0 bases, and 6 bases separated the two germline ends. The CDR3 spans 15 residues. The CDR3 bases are TGTGCCAGCAGCGTAGACGGCTCGAACACCGGGGAGCTGTTTTTT. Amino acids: CASSVDGSNTGELFF.

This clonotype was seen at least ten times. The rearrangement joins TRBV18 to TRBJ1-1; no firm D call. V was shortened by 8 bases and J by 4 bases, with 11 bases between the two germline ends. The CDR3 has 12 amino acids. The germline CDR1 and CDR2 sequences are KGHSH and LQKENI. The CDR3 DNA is TGTGCCAGCATCCGGGAGGCCACTGAAGCTTTCTTT. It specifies CASIREATEAFF.

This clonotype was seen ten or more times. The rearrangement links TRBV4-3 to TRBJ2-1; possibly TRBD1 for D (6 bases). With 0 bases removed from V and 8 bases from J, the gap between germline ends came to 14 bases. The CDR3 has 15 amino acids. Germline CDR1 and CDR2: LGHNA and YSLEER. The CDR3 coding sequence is TGCGCCAGCAGCCAAGACTTTATCAGGGGCGATGAGCAGTTCTTC. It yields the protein CASSQDFIRGDEQFF.

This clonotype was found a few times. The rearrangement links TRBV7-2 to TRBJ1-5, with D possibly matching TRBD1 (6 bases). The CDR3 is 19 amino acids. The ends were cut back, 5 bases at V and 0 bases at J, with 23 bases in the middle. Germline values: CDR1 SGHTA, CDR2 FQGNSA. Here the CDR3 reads CASSARGALGATSNQPQHF. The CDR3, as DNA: TGTGCCAGCAGCGCTAGGGGTGCGTTGGGGGCTACTAGCAATCAGCCCCAGCATTTT.

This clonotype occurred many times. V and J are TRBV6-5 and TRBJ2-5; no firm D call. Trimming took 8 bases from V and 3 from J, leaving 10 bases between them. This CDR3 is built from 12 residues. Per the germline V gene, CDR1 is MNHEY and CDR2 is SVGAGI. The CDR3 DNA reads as TGTGCCAGCTGGACCCCGGAAGAGACCCAGTACTTC. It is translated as CASWTPEETQYF.

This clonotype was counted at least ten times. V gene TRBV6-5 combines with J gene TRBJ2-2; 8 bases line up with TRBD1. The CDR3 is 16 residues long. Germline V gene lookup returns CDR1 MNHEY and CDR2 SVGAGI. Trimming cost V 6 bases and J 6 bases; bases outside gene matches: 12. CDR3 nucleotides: TGTGCCAGCAGGAGAACTTACCCCAGGGGGCCCGGGGAGCTGTTTTTT. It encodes CASRRTYPRGPGELFF.

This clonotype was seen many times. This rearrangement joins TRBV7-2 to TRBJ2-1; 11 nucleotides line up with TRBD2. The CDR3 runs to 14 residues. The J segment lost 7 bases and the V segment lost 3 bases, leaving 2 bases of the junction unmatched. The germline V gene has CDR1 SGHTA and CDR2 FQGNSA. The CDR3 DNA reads TGTGCCAGCAGCTTGACTAGCGGGGCAAATGAGCAGTTCTTC. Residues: CASSLTSGANEQFF. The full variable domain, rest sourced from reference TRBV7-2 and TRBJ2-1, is GAGVSQSPSNKVTEKGKDVELRCDPISGHTALYWYRQSLGQGLEFLIYFQGNSAPDKSGLPSDRFSAERTGGSVSTLTIQRTQQEDSAVYLCASSLTSGANEQFFGPGTRLTVL.

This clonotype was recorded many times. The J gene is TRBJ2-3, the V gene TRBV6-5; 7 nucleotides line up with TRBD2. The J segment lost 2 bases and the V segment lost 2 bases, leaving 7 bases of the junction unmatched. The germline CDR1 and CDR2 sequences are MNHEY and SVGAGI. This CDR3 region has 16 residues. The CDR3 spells CASSYAFGRTTDTQYF. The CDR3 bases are TGTGCCAGCAGTTACGCGTTCGGGAGGACCACAGATACGCAGTATTTT.

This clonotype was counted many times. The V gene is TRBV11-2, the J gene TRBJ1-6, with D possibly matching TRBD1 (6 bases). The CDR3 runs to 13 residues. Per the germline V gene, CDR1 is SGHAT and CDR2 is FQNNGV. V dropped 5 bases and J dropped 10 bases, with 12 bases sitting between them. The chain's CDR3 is CASSGRGDSPLHF. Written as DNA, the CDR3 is TGTGCCAGCAGCGGGAGGGGGGACTCACCCCTCCACTTT.

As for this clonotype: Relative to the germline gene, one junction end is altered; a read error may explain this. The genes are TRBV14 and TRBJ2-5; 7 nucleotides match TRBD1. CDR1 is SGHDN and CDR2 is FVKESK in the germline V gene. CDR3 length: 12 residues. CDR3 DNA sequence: TGTGCCAGCAACCAACAGGGGCCCCGAATGAACTTC. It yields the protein CASNQQGPRMNF.

The CDR3 reads CASSSGGPHNEQFF. CDR3 bases: TGTGCCAGCAGTTCGGGGGGGCCCCACAATGAGCAGTTCTTC. V is TRBV27 and J is TRBJ2-1; 8 bases line up with TRBD2. CDR3 size: 14 residues. Trimming at V came to 4 bases and at J to 5 bases, leaving 4 bases not matched to a gene. Germline V gene sequence: CDR1 MNHEY, CDR2 SMNVEV (reference sequence).

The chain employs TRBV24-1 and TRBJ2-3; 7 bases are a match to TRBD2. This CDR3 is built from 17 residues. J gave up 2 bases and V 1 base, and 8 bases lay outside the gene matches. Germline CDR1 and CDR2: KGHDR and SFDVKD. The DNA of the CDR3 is TGTGCCACCAGTGATTTCCGACTAGCTGGCGACACAGATACGCAGTATTTT. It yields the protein CATSDFRLAGDTDTQYF.

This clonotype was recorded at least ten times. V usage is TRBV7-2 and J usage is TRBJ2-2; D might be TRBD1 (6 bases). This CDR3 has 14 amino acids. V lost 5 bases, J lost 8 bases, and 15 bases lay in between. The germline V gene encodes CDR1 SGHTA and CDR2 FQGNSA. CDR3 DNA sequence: TGTGCCAGCAGCCGTCAAACAGGGACGGGGGAGCTGTTTTTT. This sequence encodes CASSRQTGTGELFF.

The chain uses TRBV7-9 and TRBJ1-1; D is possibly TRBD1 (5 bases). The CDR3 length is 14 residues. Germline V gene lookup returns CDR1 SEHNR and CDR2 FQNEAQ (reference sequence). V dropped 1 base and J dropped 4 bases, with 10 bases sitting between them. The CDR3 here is CASSLGAGSTEAFF. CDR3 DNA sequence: TGTGCCAGCAGCTTAGGAGCAGGGAGCACTGAAGCTTTCTTT.

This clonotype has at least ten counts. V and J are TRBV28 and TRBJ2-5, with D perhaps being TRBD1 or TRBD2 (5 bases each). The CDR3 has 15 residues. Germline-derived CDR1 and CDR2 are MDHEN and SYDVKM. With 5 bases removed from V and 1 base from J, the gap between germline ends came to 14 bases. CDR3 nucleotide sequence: TGTGCCAGCAGTATGTCGGGACGGATCCAAGAGACCCAGTACTTC. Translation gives CASSMSGRIQETQYF.

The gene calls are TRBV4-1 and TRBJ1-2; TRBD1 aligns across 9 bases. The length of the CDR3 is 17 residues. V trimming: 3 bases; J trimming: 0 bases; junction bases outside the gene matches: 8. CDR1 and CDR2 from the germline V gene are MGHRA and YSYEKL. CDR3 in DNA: TGCGCCAGCAGCCAGGACAGGGGAATTTTAGCTAACTATGGCTACACCTTC. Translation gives CASSQDRGILANYGYTF.

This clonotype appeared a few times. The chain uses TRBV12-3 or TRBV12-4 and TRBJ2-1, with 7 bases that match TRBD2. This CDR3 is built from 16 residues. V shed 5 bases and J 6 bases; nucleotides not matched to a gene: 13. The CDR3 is CASSQLERGPSNEQFF. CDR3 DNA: TGTGCCAGCAGTCAACTGGAGCGGGGCCCCAGCAATGAGCAGTTCTTC.

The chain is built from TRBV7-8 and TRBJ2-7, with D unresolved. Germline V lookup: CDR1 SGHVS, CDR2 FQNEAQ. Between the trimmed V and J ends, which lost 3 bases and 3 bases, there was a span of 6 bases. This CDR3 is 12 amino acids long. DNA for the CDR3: TGTGCCAGCAGCTTTGCTGGCTACGAGCAGTACTTC. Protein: CASSFAGYEQYF. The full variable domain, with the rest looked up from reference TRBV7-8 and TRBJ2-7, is GAGVSQSPRYKVAKRGQDVALRCDPISGHVSLFWYQQALGQGPEFLTYFQNEAQLDKSGLPSDRFFAERPEGSVSTLKIQRTQQEDSAVYLCASSFAGYEQYFGPGTRLTVT.

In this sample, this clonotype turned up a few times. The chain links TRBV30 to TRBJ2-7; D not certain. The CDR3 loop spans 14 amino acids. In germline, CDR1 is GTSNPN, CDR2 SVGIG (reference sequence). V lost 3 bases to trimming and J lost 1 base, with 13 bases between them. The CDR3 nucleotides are TGTGCCTGGAGAGAGGTCGGGCCTTCCTACGAGCAGTACTTC. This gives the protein CAWREVGPSYEQYF.

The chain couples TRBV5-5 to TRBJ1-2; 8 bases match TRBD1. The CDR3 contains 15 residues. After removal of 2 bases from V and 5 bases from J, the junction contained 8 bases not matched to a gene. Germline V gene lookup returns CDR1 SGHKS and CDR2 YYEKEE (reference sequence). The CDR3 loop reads CASSLGRQGTYGYTF. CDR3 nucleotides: TGTGCCAGCAGCTTAGGGAGACAGGGGACATATGGCTACACCTTC.

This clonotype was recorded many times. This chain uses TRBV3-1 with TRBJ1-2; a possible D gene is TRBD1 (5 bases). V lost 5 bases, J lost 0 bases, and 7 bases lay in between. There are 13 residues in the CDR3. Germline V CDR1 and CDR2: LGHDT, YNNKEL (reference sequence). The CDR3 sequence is CASSGQTNYGYTF. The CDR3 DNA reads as TGTGCCAGCAGCGGACAAACTAACTATGGCTACACCTTC.

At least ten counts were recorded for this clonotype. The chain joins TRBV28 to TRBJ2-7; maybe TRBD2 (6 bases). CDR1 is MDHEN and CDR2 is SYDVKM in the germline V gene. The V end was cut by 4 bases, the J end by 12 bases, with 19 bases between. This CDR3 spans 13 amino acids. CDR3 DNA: TGTGCCAGCAGTTCTCTGGGAGGTTGGTATTCGTACTTC. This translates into CASSSLGGWYSYF. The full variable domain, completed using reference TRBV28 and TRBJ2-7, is DVKVTQSSRYLVKRTGEKVFLECVQDMDHENMFWYRQDPGLGLRLIYFSYDVKMKEKGDIPEGYSVSREKKERFSLILESASTNQTSMYLCASSSLGGWYSYFGPGTRLTVT.

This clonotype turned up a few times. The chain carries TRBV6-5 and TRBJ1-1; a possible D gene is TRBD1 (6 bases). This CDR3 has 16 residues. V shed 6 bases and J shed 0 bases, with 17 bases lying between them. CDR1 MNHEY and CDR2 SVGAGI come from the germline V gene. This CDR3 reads CASSPDRSILNTEAFF. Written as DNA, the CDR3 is TGTGCCAGCAGCCCGGACAGATCTATACTGAACACTGAAGCTTTCTTT.

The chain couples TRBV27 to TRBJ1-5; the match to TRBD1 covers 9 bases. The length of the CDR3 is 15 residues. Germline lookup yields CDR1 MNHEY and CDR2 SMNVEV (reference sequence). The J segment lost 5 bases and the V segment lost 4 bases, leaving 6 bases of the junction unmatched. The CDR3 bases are TGTGCCAGCAGTTCCGGACAGGGGAGGTATCAGCCCCAGCATTTT. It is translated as CASSSGQGRYQPQHF.

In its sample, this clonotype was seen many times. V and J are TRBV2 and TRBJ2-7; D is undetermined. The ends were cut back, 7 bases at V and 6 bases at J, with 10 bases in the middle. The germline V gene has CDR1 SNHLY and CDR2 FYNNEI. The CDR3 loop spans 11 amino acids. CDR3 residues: CASTTRLEQYF. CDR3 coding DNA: TGTGCCAGCACCACCCGCCTCGAGCAGTACTTC.

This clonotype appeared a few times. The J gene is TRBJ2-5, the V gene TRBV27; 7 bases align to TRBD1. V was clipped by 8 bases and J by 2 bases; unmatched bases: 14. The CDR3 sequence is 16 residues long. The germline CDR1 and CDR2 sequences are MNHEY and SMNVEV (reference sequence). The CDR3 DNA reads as TGTGCCAGCTCACAACGGACAGGAGGTTTACAAGAGACCCAGTACTTC. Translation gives CASSQRTGGLQETQYF.

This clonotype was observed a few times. The DNA of the CDR3 is TGTGCCAGTAGTATAGATCTCTCCGGGGAGCTGTTTTTT. It yields the protein CASSIDLSGELFF. The gene calls are TRBV19 and TRBJ2-2; D uncertain. CDR1 is LNHDA, CDR2 SQIVND, per germline (reference sequence). This CDR3 spans 13 amino acids. The germline V and J ends were trimmed by 0 bases and 6 bases, with 5 bases remaining between them.